The 17 T cell receptor beta chains given below trace back to one sample, sequenced in a study of blood T cell repertoires in COVID-19. Sequenced by immunoSEQ multiplex PCR; TCRdb stores in-frame clones only, minus some. The sample yields roughly 78,000 clones, 85% to 90% seen once. What was sequenced was peripheral blood. These receptors all stem from a man aged 60 to 75 with acute or convalescent COVID-19.

V is TRBV5-6 and J is TRBJ1-6, with TRBD1 matching 9 bases. The ends lost 3 bases at V and 6 bases at J; junction bases unmatched: 4. Germline V gives CDR1 SGHDT, CDR2 YYEEEE. The CDR3 contains 15 residues. CDR3 DNA: TGTGCCAGCAGCTACGGGACAGGGACTAATTCACCCCTCCACTTT. As protein: CASSYGTGTNSPLHF.

V gene TRBV18 combines with J gene TRBJ2-1; D might be TRBD1 (7 bases). The CDR3 is made up of 12 amino acids. Germline assignment: CDR1 KGHSH and CDR2 LQKENI. V gave up 6 bases and J gave up 10 bases, with 13 bases separating them. CDR3 coding DNA: TGTGCCAGCTCCTCAGGGGGGACCGAGCAGTTCTTC. It translates to CASSSGGTEQFF.

This rearrangement joins TRBV5-1 to TRBJ2-6, with D perhaps TRBD1 (6 bases). The CDR3 has 15 amino acids. Trimming removed 2 bases at V and 1 base at J, with 7 bases between. Looked up from germline, CDR1 is SGHRS and CDR2 is YFSETQ. This chain's CDR3 is CASSFGTSGANVLTF. The CDR3 DNA sequence: TGCGCCAGCAGCTTTGGGACATCTGGGGCCAACGTCCTGACTTTC.

The chain uses TRBV7-9 and TRBJ2-1, with 7 positions matching TRBD1. The CDR3 covers 15 residues. V trimming: 1 base; J trimming: 4 bases; junction bases outside the gene matches: 4. CDR1 SEHNR and CDR2 FQNEAQ come from the germline V gene (reference sequence). Here the CDR3 reads CASSLGKGAYNEQFF. In DNA form, the CDR3 reads TGTGCCAGCAGCTTAGGAAAGGGGGCTTACAATGAGCAGTTCTTC.

As DNA, the CDR3 is TGCGCCAGCAGCTTGGCCGACAGAAACTATGGCTACACCTTC. Its protein product is CASSLADRNYGYTF. This chain links TRBV5-1 with TRBJ1-2, with a possible D match to TRBD1 (5 bases). The CDR3 totals 14 residues. Germline loops: CDR1 SGHRS, CDR2 YFSETQ. V gave up 0 bases and J gave up 2 bases, with 8 bases separating them.

This chain uses TRBV5-1 with TRBJ2-3; 13 bases map to TRBD2. Germline lookup yields CDR1 SGHRS and CDR2 YFSETQ. The CDR3 spans 15 residues. V trimming: 3 bases; J trimming: 4 bases; junction bases outside the gene matches: 2. The CDR3 sequence: CASSSLAGGADTQYF. The CDR3 DNA sequence: TGCGCCAGCAGCTCACTAGCGGGGGGGGCAGATACGCAGTATTTT.

This chain joins TRBV19 and TRBJ1-6; 8 bases map to TRBD1. Germline V lookup: CDR1 LNHDA, CDR2 SQIVND (reference sequence). This CDR3 is 14 amino acids long. V was clipped by 7 bases and J by 10 bases; unmatched bases: 9. CDR3 DNA sequence: TGTGCCAGTACCCTAGAAGACAGGGGATCACCCCTCCACTTT. It yields the protein CASTLEDRGSPLHF.

Points on this clone: Here the CDR3 omits its conserved ending phenylalanine or tryptophan, so a read error is the likely source. Because the CDR3's place on the DNA is in doubt, the DNA is left out and the CDR3 is given as listed by TCRdb. The chain uses TRBV5-1 and TRBJ1-2; the table's D call, TRBD1, has no DNA check behind it. A total of 13 residues make up the CDR3, ends included. Germline V gives CDR1 SGHRS, CDR2 YFSETQ. The CDR3: CASSLESGQTPSI.

The gene calls are TRBV19 and TRBJ2-7; 10 bases agree with TRBD1. V shed 4 bases, J shed 5 bases, and the junction held 5 bases outside the gene matches. Germline-derived CDR1 and CDR2 are LNHDA and SQIVND (reference sequence). CDR3 length: 14 amino acids. As DNA, the CDR3 is TGTGCCAGTAGTAGCCGGGACAGGGGCAACGAGCAGTACTTC. This encodes CASSSRDRGNEQYF. Using reference TRBV19 and TRBJ2-7 for the parts outside the CDR3, the full variable domain is DGGITQSPKYLFRKEGQNVTLSCEQNLNHDAMYWYRQDPGQGLRLIYYSQIVNDFQKGDIAEGYSVSREKKESFPLTVTSAQKNPTAFYLCASSSRDRGNEQYFGPGTRLTVT.

This chain joins TRBV4-1 and TRBJ2-4; D is possibly TRBD1 (6 bases). CDR3 size: 14 residues. Germline assignment: CDR1 MGHRA and CDR2 YSYEKL. Trimming shortened V by 2 bases and J by 6 bases, and 11 bases separated the two germline ends. CDR3: CASSQQGLLNIQYF. DNA of the CDR3: TGCGCCAGCAGCCAACAGGGGCTGTTAAACATTCAGTACTTC.

This clone was observed once. The DNA for the CDR3 is TGTGCCAGCAGTTACCTTAGGTTTGGCGGCCAAGAGACCCAGTACTTC. Encoded protein: CASSYLRFGGQETQYF. The gene calls are TRBV6-6 and TRBJ2-5; D ambiguous. Trimming shortened V by 2 bases and J by 1 base, and 14 bases separated the two germline ends. The CDR3 length is 16 residues. Germline V lookup: CDR1 MNHNY, CDR2 SVGAGI (reference sequence).

This chain links TRBV7-2 with TRBJ1-1; D is uncertain. The germline V and J ends were trimmed by 1 base and 8 bases, with 14 bases remaining between them. CDR1 is SGHTA, CDR2 FQGNSA, per germline. CDR3 length equals 14 residues. DNA of the CDR3: TGTGCCAGCAGCTTAGGTAGAACACAGACAGAAGCTTTCTTT. This translates into CASSLGRTQTEAFF.

Of note for this clone: The sample has other DNA sequences that encode this CDR3 too. The V call is TRBV5-1, the J call TRBJ1-1, with 8 bases fitting TRBD1. This CDR3 has 14 amino acids. In germline, CDR1 is SGHRS, CDR2 YFSETQ. After removal of 4 bases from V and 3 bases from J, the junction contained 5 bases not matched to a gene. The CDR3 loop is CASSLGQGYTEAFF. The CDR3, as DNA: TGCGCCAGCAGCCTAGGACAGGGCTACACTGAAGCTTTCTTT.

This clone was seen a single time. This chain connects TRBV9 to TRBJ2-7; the match to TRBD2 covers 16 bases. Germline CDR1 reads SGDLS; CDR2 reads YYNGEE. This CDR3 region has 15 residues. V lost 4 bases and J lost 4; bases outside the gene matches: 2. The CDR3 here is CASSRGLAGGYEQYF. The DNA for the CDR3 is TGTGCCAGCAGCCGGGGACTAGCGGGGGGGTACGAGCAGTACTTC. Full variable domain (missing parts from reference TRBV9 and TRBJ2-7): DSGVTQTPKHLITATGQRVTLRCSPRSGDLSVYWYQQSLDQGLQFLIQYYNGEERAKGNILERFSAQQFPDLHSELNLSSLELGDSALYFCASSRGLAGGYEQYFGPGTRLTVT.

This chain links TRBV30 with TRBJ1-5, with a tentative D call TRBD1 (6 bases). Germline CDR1 GTSNPN, CDR2 SVGIG (reference sequence). The length of the CDR3 is 16 residues. V gave up 1 base and J gave up 2 bases, with 15 bases separating them. The CDR3 sequence is CAWSEWGRPGNQPQHF. CDR3 DNA: TGTGCCTGGAGTGAATGGGGGCGCCCGGGCAATCAGCCCCAGCATTTT.

This sequence joins TRBV6-1 and TRBJ1-2; D is unclear. This CDR3 region has 11 residues. The germline gives CDR1 MNHNS, CDR2 SASEGT. V lost 3 bases, J lost 7 bases, and 6 bases lay in between. CDR3 amino acids: CASSEAGGYTF. As DNA, the CDR3 is TGTGCCAGCAGTGAGGCAGGTGGCTACACCTTC.

The rearrangement links TRBV6-5 to TRBJ1-2; no clear D gene. Germline lookup yields CDR1 MNHEY and CDR2 SVGAGI. Trimming cost V 6 bases and J 4 bases, with 12 bases left between them. This CDR3 comprises 13 residues. CDR3 nucleotides: TGTGCCAGCAGGGCCGGGAGGACCTATGGCTACACCTTC. Translating gives CASRAGRTYGYTF.